This is a list of T cell receptor beta chains from one sample in a study of blood T cells in healthy people across ages. TCRdb independently ran MiXCR on the 5' RACE reads; one entry per CDR3 protein. The sample lists some 1.7 million distinct CDR3 sequences, roughly 28% occurring once. The sample taken for sequencing was blood. Every receptor here comes from a woman in her twenties or thirties in good health. CDR3s include the opening cysteine and the closing phenylalanine or tryptophan. Fields, in order: CDR3 protein, CDR3 DNA, V gene, D gene, J gene, clone size. The D gene is left open where the match is weak. Clone size, where shown, is once, few, many, or a class for clones that have expanded.

cdr3_aa: CASSYNGRDQYNEQFF; cdr3_nt: TGTGCCAGCAGTTACAACGGACGGGACCAGTACAATGAGCAGTTCTTC; v_call: TRBV6-2/TRBV6-3; d_call: .; j_call: TRBJ2-1; clone_size: .
cdr3_aa: CASSLDQTRWGEQFF; cdr3_nt: TGCGCCAGCAGCTTGGACCAAACCCGCTGGGGGGAGCAGTTCTTC; v_call: TRBV5-1; d_call: .; j_call: TRBJ2-1; clone_size: .
cdr3_aa: CSAGRREYEDTQYF; cdr3_nt: TGCAGTGCGGGGCGGCGGGAGTATGAAGATACGCAGTATTTT; v_call: TRBV20-1; d_call: TRBD2; j_call: TRBJ2-3; clone_size: .
cdr3_aa: CASSQGTRVGEQFF; cdr3_nt: TGTGCCAGCAGTCAAGGCACCAGGGTGGGTGAGCAGTTCTTC; v_call: TRBV6-2/TRBV6-3; d_call: .; j_call: TRBJ2-1; clone_size: .
cdr3_aa: CASSPIPGGASYEQYF; cdr3_nt: TGTGCCAGCTCACCTATTCCAGGGGGCGCGTCCTACGAGCAGTACTTC; v_call: TRBV18; d_call: TRBD1; j_call: TRBJ2-7; clone_size: .
cdr3_aa: CSAGLTSGSYEQYF; cdr3_nt: TGCAGTGCTGGACTGACTAGCGGCTCCTACGAGCAGTACTTC; v_call: TRBV20-1; d_call: TRBD2; j_call: TRBJ2-7; clone_size: many
cdr3_aa: CASTKRDSPYEQYF; cdr3_nt: TGTGCCAGCACCAAAAGGGACAGTCCCTACGAGCAGTACTTC; v_call: TRBV12-3/TRBV12-4; d_call: TRBD1; j_call: TRBJ2-7; clone_size: few
cdr3_aa: CASSFRGGVNTEAFF; cdr3_nt: TGTGCCAGCAGTTTCCGGGGTGGGGTAAACACTGAAGCTTTCTTT; v_call: TRBV12-3/TRBV12-4; d_call: .; j_call: TRBJ1-1; clone_size: .
cdr3_aa: CASSPTGRGDIQYF; cdr3_nt: TGTGCCAGCAGCCCGACCGGCAGGGGGGACATTCAGTACTTC; v_call: TRBV11-2; d_call: .; j_call: TRBJ2-4; clone_size: .
cdr3_aa: CASRQTSGGSYEQYF; cdr3_nt: TGTGCCAGCAGGCAGACTAGCGGGGGCTCCTACGAGCAGTACTTC; v_call: TRBV7-6; d_call: TRBD2; j_call: TRBJ2-7; clone_size: .
cdr3_aa: CASRNRDFGNIQYF; cdr3_nt: TGTGCCAGCAGGAACCGGGACTTTGGAAACATTCAGTACTTC; v_call: TRBV6-2/TRBV6-3; d_call: .; j_call: TRBJ2-4; clone_size: .